A selection of T cell receptor beta chains follows, all from one sample in a study of OX40 agonist ivuxolimab in advanced cancers. Method: immunoSEQ multiplex PCR; TCRdb's copy keeps in-frame clones and lacks some. The sample includes tens of thousands of clones, roughly 91% of them seen just once. The source was CD4+ or CD8+ T cells sorted from blood, collected in a trial of the OX40 agonist ivuxolimab. The receptors stem from an adult with an advanced solid tumor such as melanoma, head and neck, liver or kidney cancer. The CDR3 runs from the conserved cysteine through the conserved F or W. Each record gives: J gene, D gene, CDR3 length, V gene, CDR3 protein, CDR3 DNA. A D gene is named only where the DNA matches it firmly.

j_gene: TRBJ1-1; d_gene: .; len: 14; v_gene: TRBV11-2; CDR3aa: CASSLATTGTEAFF; CDR3nt: TGTGCCAGCAGCTTAGCCACGACGGGGACTGAAGCTTTCTTT
j_gene: TRBJ2-7; d_gene: .; len: 15; v_gene: TRBV11-2; CDR3aa: CASSLGAGSEYEQYF; CDR3nt: TGTGCCAGCAGCTTAGGTGCGGGGTCAGAGTACGAGCAGTACTTC
j_gene: TRBJ1-1; d_gene: TRBD1; len: 13; v_gene: TRBV30; CDR3aa: CAWSYRGVAEAFF; CDR3nt: TGTGCCTGGAGTTACAGGGGAGTAGCTGAAGCTTTCTTT
j_gene: TRBJ2-7; d_gene: .; len: 15; v_gene: TRBV9; CDR3aa: CASSVGGAVSYEQYF; CDR3nt: TGTGCCAGCAGCGTAGGGGGGGCTGTGTCCTACGAGCAGTACTTC
j_gene: TRBJ2-2; d_gene: .; len: 13; v_gene: TRBV2; CDR3aa: CASSASPTGELFF; CDR3nt: TGTGCCAGCAGTGCTAGCCCCACCGGGGAGCTGTTTTTT
j_gene: TRBJ2-1; d_gene: .; len: 13; v_gene: TRBV7-2; CDR3aa: CASSLEVLNEQFF; CDR3nt: TGTGCCAGCAGCTTAGAAGTTCTCAATGAGCAGTTCTTC
j_gene: TRBJ1-1; d_gene: .; len: 12; v_gene: TRBV30; CDR3aa: CAWSRSVTEAFF; CDR3nt: TGTGCCTGGAGTCGGAGCGTCACTGAAGCTTTCTTT
j_gene: TRBJ2-2; d_gene: .; len: 15; v_gene: TRBV19; CDR3aa: CASSIEGRATGELFF; CDR3nt: TGTGCCAGTAGTATTGAGGGGCGCGCCACCGGGGAGCTGTTTTTT
j_gene: TRBJ2-1; d_gene: .; len: 15; v_gene: TRBV7-3; CDR3aa: CASSLTVARLDEQFF; CDR3nt: TGTGCCAGCAGCTTAACGGTGGCCAGATTGGATGAGCAGTTCTTC
j_gene: TRBJ1-3; d_gene: TRBD1; len: 14; v_gene: TRBV2; CDR3aa: CASKQGHSGNTIYF; CDR3nt: TGTGCCAGCAAACAGGGGCACTCTGGAAACACCATATATTTT
j_gene: TRBJ2-7; d_gene: .; len: 13; v_gene: TRBV7-8; CDR3aa: CASSPPGGWEQYF; CDR3nt: TGTGCCAGCAGCCCACCGGGGGGCTGGGAGCAGTACTTC
j_gene: TRBJ1-1; d_gene: .; len: 13; v_gene: TRBV28; CDR3aa: CASRSDPRIEAFF; CDR3nt: TGTGCCAGCCGCTCCGATCCCCGCATTGAAGCTTTCTTT